What follows are 5 T cell receptor beta chains derived from one specimen sequenced in a study of cytomegalovirus exposure and HLA in healthy donors. With 60 Vbeta and 13 Jbeta primers, the PCR was carried out. Sequencing used immunoSEQ multiplex PCR; TCRdb keeps in-frame clones, though not all of them. The sample carries approximately 140,000 clones, 73% recorded once. Sequencing was done on a sample of PBMCs. These receptors came from a woman under 30 in good health and CMV-seronegative.

A remark on this clone: Additional DNA sequences in this sample encode the identical CDR3. The V gene is TRBV30, the J gene TRBJ2-5; D remains ambiguous. Germline CDR1 reads GTSNPN; CDR2 reads SVGIG (reference sequence). The CDR3 is 13 residues long. The V gene lost 0 bases and the J gene lost 1 base, with 6 bases spanning the gap. CDR3 sequence (DNA): TGTGCCTGGAGTGTCCTTATCCAAGAGACCCAGTACTTC. It codes for CAWSVLIQETQYF. The full variable domain, completed using reference TRBV30 and TRBJ2-5, is SQTIHQWPATLVQPVGSPLSLECTVEGTSNPNLYWYRQAAGRGLQLLFYSVGIGQISSEVPQNLSASRPQDRQFILSSKKLLLSDSGFYLCAWSVLIQETQYFGPGTRLLVL.

This clone was seen more than once but under ten times. The chain recombines TRBV28 with TRBJ2-5; a possible D gene is TRBD1 (6 bases). The CDR3 contains 16 residues. Looked up from germline, CDR1 is MDHEN and CDR2 is SYDVKM. Trimming pared 3 bases from V and 2 bases from J, leaving 16 bases between. Here the CDR3 DNA reads TGTGCCAGCAGTTTGAACACAGGGATGGGACAAGAGACCCAGTACTTC. Its protein is CASSLNTGMGQETQYF.

The chain has TRBV4-2 and TRBJ2-2; 9 bases align to TRBD2. V was clipped by 8 bases and J by 3 bases; unmatched bases: 10. Germline assignment: CDR1 LGHNA and CDR2 YNFKEQ. CDR3 size: 16 residues. The CDR3 loop reads CASQPEAGGYTGELFF. In DNA, the CDR3 is TGTGCCAGCCAACCAGAGGCGGGAGGGTACACCGGGGAGCTGTTTTTT.

The V gene is TRBV6-4, the J gene TRBJ1-1, with D possibly being TRBD1 (6 bases). CDR1 MRHNA and CDR2 SNTAGT come from the germline V gene. With 7 bases removed from V and 1 base from J, the gap between germline ends came to 13 bases. CDR3 length: 14 residues. The CDR3 DNA sequence: TGTGCCAGCAAGACAGGTCCTGAGAACACTGAAGCTTTCTTT. This sequence encodes CASKTGPENTEAFF.

The V and J genes are TRBV11-3 and TRBJ2-1, with TRBD2 matching 8 bases. V shed 4 bases, J shed 6 bases, and the junction held 5 bases outside the gene matches. The CDR3 runs to 14 residues. Germline CDR1 and CDR2: SGHNT and YENEEA. The CDR3 coding sequence is TGTGCCAGCAGCTCGGATCGGGGGGGCAATGAGCAGTTCTTC. Translating it yields CASSSDRGGNEQFF.